The source of this TCR beta chain is a study of cytomegalovirus exposure and HLA in healthy donors. The study ran its PCR with 60 Vbeta and 13 Jbeta primers. The protocol was immunoSEQ multiplex PCR, while the TCRdb copy is restricted to in-frame clones and leaves out a portion. The sample has 180,000 or so clones, roughly 77% seen once. V was clipped by 0 bases and J by 4 bases; unmatched bases: 2. CDR1 and CDR2 from the germline V gene are MNHNY and SVGAGI (reference sequence). This CDR3 is built from 16 residues. As concerns this clone: What it binds is not known.

Findings of the study overall: There were some public TCRs occurring in many donors, but most TCR sequences were rare.

This sequence was found in a woman aged 40-49 years in good health and CMV-seropositive. The J gene is TRBJ2-3, the V gene TRBV6-6; 12 bases match TRBD2. Sequencing input: PBMCs. In DNA form, the CDR3 reads TGTGCCAGCAGTTACTCTAGACTAGCGGGAGCAGATACGCAGTATTTT. As protein: CASSYSRLAGADTQYF.